One and the same sample provided the 26 T cell receptor beta chains below, sequenced in a study of T-cell reconstitution after alpha-beta-depleted transplantation in children. Researchers prepared the TCRbeta library using unique molecular identifiers, the study reports. Via MiXCR, TCRdb re-called the PCR reads, giving one row per CDR3 protein. The table lists 200,000 to 300,000 distinct CDR3 sequences, roughly 26% of them singletons, with about 2.8% in the top ten. The input for sequencing was PBMCs, taken before TCRalphabeta/CD19-depleted stem cell transplant. These receptors originate from a girl aged 2-15 years with Fanconi anemia, due to receive a stem cell transplant.

This clonotype was seen repeatedly, ten times or more. V is TRBV29-1 and J is TRBJ1-1, with D maybe TRBD1 (5 bases). The germline gives CDR1 SQVTM, CDR2 ANQGSEA. Trimming removed 5 bases at V and 5 bases at J, with 12 bases between. CDR3 length equals 12 residues. Here the CDR3 DNA reads TGCAGCGTTAGCGAGGGGTGGACTGAAGCTTTCTTT. It specifies CSVSEGWTEAFF.

The chain combines TRBV28 with TRBJ2-1; D call uncertain. Germline V lookup: CDR1 MDHEN, CDR2 SYDVKM. CDR3 length equals 17 residues. V dropped 3 bases and J dropped 4 bases, with 19 bases sitting between them. CDR3 protein: CASSFFDGSGPYNEQFF. CDR3 in DNA: TGTGCCAGCAGTTTCTTTGATGGGTCAGGTCCTTACAATGAGCAGTTCTTC.

This clonotype was found a few times. The chain carries TRBV28 and TRBJ2-2, with D unresolved. The CDR3 has 12 residues. The ends were cut back, 4 bases at V and 6 bases at J, with 6 bases in the middle. Germline V gene sequence: CDR1 MDHEN, CDR2 SYDVKM. CDR3 loop: CASSSLSGELFF. The CDR3 bases are TGTGCCAGCAGTTCACTCTCCGGGGAGCTGTTTTTT.

This clonotype came up a few times. V gene TRBV10-1 combines with J gene TRBJ2-5, with TRBD2 matching over 11 bases. The CDR3 length is 16 residues. V lost 2 bases to trimming and J lost 1 base; unmatched junction nucleotides: 3. Germline V gene data show CDR1 as WNHNN and CDR2 as SYGVQD (reference sequence). The CDR3 DNA reads as TGCGCCAGCAGTGAGGGGCTAGCGGGAGGCCAAGAGACCCAGTACTTC. Translated: CASSEGLAGGQETQYF.

V is TRBV11-2 and J is TRBJ1-2; 7 bases match TRBD1. The junction had 9 bases not matched to a gene; V was cut back by 1 base and J by 4 bases. The CDR3 is 16 amino acids. The germline V gene has CDR1 SGHAT and CDR2 FQNNGV. The CDR3 sequence is CASSLVTGQDGYGYTF. The CDR3 DNA reads as TGTGCCAGCAGCTTAGTCACCGGACAGGACGGCTATGGCTACACCTTC.

The chain links TRBV20-1 to TRBJ2-7; TRBD1 or TRBD2 may be the D gene (5 bases each). The CDR3 runs to 14 residues. Per germline, CDR1 DFQATT and CDR2 SNEGSKA (reference sequence). Trimming removed 3 bases at V and 4 bases at J, with 16 bases between. The CDR3: CSASWGSRGYEQYF. The DNA of the CDR3 is TGCAGTGCTAGCTGGGGGTCCAGAGGTTACGAGCAGTACTTC.

This clonotype has more than one count but fewer than ten. V usage is TRBV28 and J usage is TRBJ2-1; D is uncertain. The ends were cut back, 3 bases at V and 1 base at J, with 16 bases in the middle. The CDR3 length is 17 residues. CDR1 is MDHEN and CDR2 is SYDVKM in the germline V gene. As DNA, the CDR3 is TGTGCCAGCAGTTTCCCCTTTGGCGGTAGGTCCTACAATGAGCAGTTCTTC. Protein sequence: CASSFPFGGRSYNEQFF.

This clonotype was seen many times. The V call is TRBV12-3 or TRBV12-4, the J call TRBJ1-5; TRBD1 might be the D (6 bases). The CDR3 sequence is 14 residues long. Trimming removed 4 bases from V and 5 bases from J, with 12 bases in between. The CDR3, as DNA: TGTGCCAGCAGTTCGACAGGCTTTTATCAGCCCCAGCATTTT. Encoded protein: CASSSTGFYQPQHF.

There are many counts of this clonotype. The V call is TRBV27, the J call TRBJ2-7, with a weak D call TRBD1 (6 bases). The V end was cut by 4 bases, the J end by 3 bases, with 31 bases between. The germline CDR1 and CDR2 sequences are MNHEY and SMNVEV (reference sequence). CDR3 length: 20 amino acids. CDR3 coding DNA: TGTGCCAGCAGTTCCTACTACAGGCGACCCCCCCGACAGGCCAACTACGAGCAGTACTTC. Protein: CASSSYYRRPPRQANYEQYF.

The J gene is TRBJ2-1, the V gene TRBV10-3; tentative D call: TRBD2 (5 bases). V was clipped by 3 bases and J by 6 bases, with 12 bases between them. CDR3 length: 14 amino acids. CDR1 and CDR2 (germline): ENHRY, SYGVKD. CDR3: CAISEEGTGNEQFF. CDR3 DNA: TGTGCCATCAGTGAAGAGGGTACGGGCAATGAGCAGTTCTTC.

The chain couples TRBV20-1 to TRBJ2-1; TRBD2 matches at 7 bases. Germline V lookup: CDR1 DFQATT, CDR2 SNEGSKA (reference sequence). The CDR3 runs to 14 residues. J lost 0 bases, V lost 7 bases, and 6 bases had no gene match. This chain's CDR3 is CSVGRDYSYNEQFF. In DNA form, the CDR3 reads TGCAGTGTTGGTCGGGACTACTCCTACAATGAGCAGTTCTTC.

The chain employs TRBV20-1 and TRBJ2-3; 8 bases map to TRBD2. Germline values: CDR1 DFQATT, CDR2 SNEGSKA (reference sequence). V lost 4 bases, J lost 1 base, and 7 bases stayed unmatched. This CDR3 is 15 amino acids long. CDR3 sequence: CSATLAGIRTDTQYF. CDR3 sequence (DNA): TGCAGTGCTACCTTAGCGGGGATACGCACAGATACGCAGTATTTT.

A few counts support this clonotype. The chain uses TRBV6-4 and TRBJ1-4; 10 bases are a match to TRBD1. Germline V lookup: CDR1 MRHNA, CDR2 SNTAGT. CDR3 size: 18 residues. The V gene end was trimmed by 2 bases and the J gene end by 7 bases; junction bases not matched to a gene: 13. This CDR3 reads CASSDPRFSDRGSEKLFF. CDR3 sequence (DNA): TGTGCCAGCAGTGACCCAAGATTCTCGGACAGGGGGTCTGAAAAACTGTTTTTT.

This clonotype was seen a few times. The rearrangement links TRBV27 to TRBJ2-7, with TRBD1 matching over 8 bases. J lost 4 bases, V lost 3 bases, and 11 bases had no gene match. Per the germline V gene, CDR1 is MNHEY and CDR2 is SMNVEV (reference sequence). The CDR3 extends over 16 amino acids. CDR3 in DNA: TGTGCCAGCAGTTTGTCCCAATGGGACAGGATTTACGAGCAGTACTTC. It codes for CASSLSQWDRIYEQYF.

Ten or more counts support this clonotype. This chain links TRBV7-6 with TRBJ2-1; 7 bases are a match to TRBD2. The CDR3 loop spans 15 amino acids. Germline CDR1 and CDR2: SGHVS and FNYEAQ. V lost 1 base, J lost 7 bases, and 7 bases stayed unmatched. The CDR3 DNA reads as TGTGCCAGCAGCTTAGTTACGGGAGGACTAAATGAGCAGTTCTTC. Its protein is CASSLVTGGLNEQFF.

The chain carries TRBV6-5 and TRBJ2-7; 11 bases agree with TRBD1. V dropped 7 bases and J dropped 4; count of bases not matched to a gene: 12. Germline CDR1 reads MNHEY; CDR2 reads SVGAGI. This CDR3 is 16 amino acids long. The chain's CDR3 is CASNQVKGTGGYEQYF. CDR3 in DNA: TGTGCCAGCAACCAAGTTAAGGGGACAGGGGGGTACGAGCAGTACTTC.

This chain joins TRBV29-1 and TRBJ1-2; no definite D call. The CDR3 is made up of 12 amino acids. From germline, CDR1 is SQVTM and CDR2 ANQGSEA. V gave up 4 bases and J gave up 2 bases, with 8 bases separating them. DNA for the CDR3: TGCAGCGTTGTGTGGGGAAACTATGGCTACACCTTC. Translating it yields CSVVWGNYGYTF.

This clonotype was recorded once. The rearrangement uses TRBV5-1 and TRBJ2-3, with D perhaps TRBD2 (6 bases). The CDR3 totals 15 residues. Germline V gene data show CDR1 as SGHRS and CDR2 as YFSETQ. The ends were cut back, 2 bases at V and 4 bases at J, with 14 bases in the middle. The chain's CDR3 is CASSFVGGKADTQYF. The DNA of the CDR3 is TGCGCCAGCAGCTTTGTCGGGGGAAAGGCAGATACGCAGTATTTT.

This chain connects TRBV20-1 to TRBJ2-1, with TRBD2 as a possible D gene (5 bases). Between the trimmed V and J ends, which lost 1 base and 2 bases, there was a span of 12 bases. The germline gives CDR1 DFQATT, CDR2 SNEGSKA (reference sequence). The CDR3 runs 15 residues. CDR3 nucleotide sequence: TGCAGTGCTAGAGCAAGAGCGAGGGCCTACAATGAGCAGTTCTTC. Translation: CSARARARAYNEQFF.

There are a few counts of this clonotype. The chain recombines TRBV5-6 with TRBJ2-1; D is ambiguous. V lost 1 base and J lost 7, with 12 bases in between. Germline V gene data show CDR1 as SGHDT and CDR2 as YYEEEE. The CDR3 runs to 14 residues. In nucleotides, the CDR3 is TGTGCCAGCAGCTTGTTCGGGCGTCTTAATGAGCAGTTCTTC. This translates into CASSLFGRLNEQFF.

The chain joins TRBV6-1 to TRBJ2-3, with 7 bases matching TRBD1. The CDR3 loop spans 14 amino acids. Germline assignment: CDR1 MNHNS and CDR2 SASEGT. Trimming removed 1 base from V and 4 bases from J; junction bases left unmatched: 2. CDR3 in amino acids: CASSEGQGPDTQYF. The CDR3 bases are TGTGCCAGCAGTGAAGGACAGGGACCAGATACGCAGTATTTT.

This clonotype was seen repeatedly, ten times or more. This rearrangement joins TRBV4-2 to TRBJ1-2; the match to TRBD1 covers 10 bases. Germline CDR1 and CDR2: LGHNA and YNFKEQ. The CDR3 is made up of 14 amino acids. J was trimmed by 8 bases and V by 3 bases; bases with no gene match: 6. The CDR3 loop reads CASSQDGTGDGYTF. CDR3 nucleotide sequence: TGTGCCAGCAGCCAGGACGGGACAGGGGACGGCTACACCTTC.

This clonotype was observed a few times. Being one base from a much bigger clone, this may be a read error. The CDR3 DNA is TGTGCCAGCAGCTCCGGGCCAGACTCCTACAATGAGCAGTTCTTC. Translated: CASSSGPDSYNEQFF. V gene TRBV5-4 combines with J gene TRBJ2-1, with no clear D. V was clipped by 3 bases and J by 0 bases, with 10 bases between them. CDR3 length: 15 amino acids. In germline, CDR1 is SGHNT, CDR2 YYREEE (reference sequence).

This chain connects TRBV20-1 to TRBJ2-2; possibly TRBD1 for D (6 bases). Germline V gene lookup returns CDR1 DFQATT and CDR2 SNEGSKA (reference sequence). CDR3 size: 15 residues. Trimming took 1 base from V and 2 from J, leaving 11 bases between them. CDR3 residues: CSARGQDFNTGELFF. Here the CDR3 DNA reads TGCAGTGCTAGAGGACAGGACTTCAACACCGGGGAGCTGTTTTTT.

The V call is TRBV11-2, the J call TRBJ2-6; D possibly corresponds to TRBD1 (6 bases). Germline V gives CDR1 SGHAT, CDR2 FQNNGV. There are 19 residues in the CDR3. Trimming left V 2 bases short and J 1 base short, with 18 bases between. CDR3 protein: CASSLLQGGRGSGANVLTF. The CDR3 DNA reads TGTGCCAGCAGCTTACTACAGGGCGGCCGGGGTTCTGGGGCCAACGTCCTGACTTTC.

This clonotype came up a few times. CDR3 in amino acids: CARRLAGEEETQYF. CDR3 DNA: TGTGCCAGAAGACTAGCGGGGGAAGAAGAGACCCAGTACTTC. The rearrangement uses TRBV10-3 and TRBJ2-5; 12 bases align to TRBD2. The CDR3 extends over 14 amino acids. CDR1 is ENHRY and CDR2 is SYGVKD in the germline V gene. J was trimmed by 3 bases and V by 10 bases; bases with no gene match: 6.